This TCR beta chain was identified in a study of cytomegalovirus exposure and HLA in healthy donors. V dropped 5 bases and J dropped 5 bases, with 13 bases sitting between them. Germline CDR1 reads SGHVS; CDR2 reads FQNEAQ. The CDR3 extends over 14 amino acids. It was with 60 Vbeta and 13 Jbeta primers that the PCR ran. The protocol was immunoSEQ multiplex PCR, while the TCRdb copy is restricted to in-frame clones and leaves out a portion. The table records under 80,000 clones, approximately 71% of them present only once. Whole-study results and caveats: The productive fraction for most TCR beta V segments was about 87% or about 30% in an earlier analysis. Reports indicated that the classifier achieved high specificity and sensitivity in diagnosing cytomegalovirus status.

Note on this clone: Its specificity is not known.

The clonotype originates from a woman in her thirties or forties in good health and CMV-seronegative. Input material: PBMCs. The chain employs TRBV7-8 and TRBJ1-5; possibly TRBD1 for D (6 bases). For the CDR3, the DNA is TGTGCCAGCAGCCCCACAGGGCAGTATCAGCCCCAGCATTTT. It yields the protein CASSPTGQYQPQHF.